A selection of T cell receptor beta chains follows, all from one sample in a study of regulatory T cells in long-lasting Graves disease. TCRdb called the multiplex PCR reads again in MiXCR, with one record for every CDR3 protein. Of over 400,000 distinct CDR3 sequences in the sample, 11% to 15% were seen once. The same sample was also used in a study of T cells in Graves' hyperthyroidism and ophthalmopathy.

Sequencing used peripheral blood mononuclear cells (PBMCs), obtained at new diagnosis, from a patient treated with antithyroid drugs. Receptors originate from a woman between 50 and 59 years old with Graves disease. CDR3s include the opening cysteine and the closing phenylalanine or tryptophan. D genes are given only for firm matches. Clone size is shown for a subset of rows, as once, few, many or a class of expanded clone.

V gene,D gene,clone size,J gene,CDR3 protein,CDR3 DNA
TRBV5-1,NA,many,TRBJ2-1,CASSFDRPQNEQFF,TGCGCCAGCAGCTTTGATCGGCCCCAGAATGAGCAGTTCTTC
TRBV7-2,TRBD1,many,TRBJ2-1,CASSTDRYNEQFF,TGTGCCAGCAGCACGGACAGGTACAATGAGCAGTTCTTC
TRBV4-1,TRBD2,few,TRBJ2-7,CASSQLAVSYEQYF,TGCGCCAGCAGCCAGCTAGCGGTGAGCTACGAGCAGTACTTC
TRBV5-1,TRBD2,many,TRBJ2-1,CASSLGEASGNEQFF,TGCGCCAGCAGCTTGGGAGAGGCTAGCGGAAATGAGCAGTTCTTC
TRBV18,TRBD1,many,TRBJ1-1,CASSPGQAVNTEAFF,TGTGCCAGCTCACCGGGACAGGCCGTGAACACTGAAGCTTTCTTT
TRBV11-2,NA,many,TRBJ2-2,CANRDTYTGELFF,TGTGCCAACAGAGACACCTACACCGGGGAGCTGTTTTTT
TRBV27,TRBD1,many,TRBJ2-1,CASSSRTGLSYNEQFF,TGTGCCAGCAGTTCCAGGACAGGGCTTTCCTACAATGAGCAGTTCTTC
TRBV28,NA,many,TRBJ2-3,CASSLIGTDTQYF,TGTGCCAGCAGTTTAATCGGGACAGATACGCAGTATTTT
TRBV6-5,TRBD1,many,TRBJ1-4,CASSYPDRGRREKLFF,TGTGCCAGCAGTTACCCAGACAGGGGGCGCCGGGAAAAACTGTTTTTT
TRBV6-1,NA,few,TRBJ2-2,CASNLATVDTGELFF,TGTGCCAGCAACCTCGCCACAGTTGACACCGGGGAGCTGTTTTTT
TRBV7-9,NA,few,TRBJ2-1,CASSLSSGTGAGGRVRDEQFF,TGTGCCAGCAGCCTATCCTCCGGGACAGGAGCAGGGGGGAGGGTAAGGGATGAGCAGTTCTTC
TRBV19,NA,NA,TRBJ2-1,CASSITPSSYNEQFF,TGTGCCAGTAGTATTACCCCGAGCTCCTACAATGAGCAGTTCTTC
TRBV5-1,TRBD2,NA,TRBJ2-1,CASSLLTGTSYNEQFF,TGCGCCAGCAGTCTCTTAACCGGGACTAGCTACAATGAGCAGTTCTTC
TRBV18,NA,few,TRBJ2-4,CASSPPNPADIQYF,TGTGCCAGCTCACCACCCAACCCGGCGGATATTCAGTACTTC
TRBV7-2,NA,few,TRBJ1-6,CASSPQGLNSPLHF,TGTGCCAGCAGCCCACAGGGTTTGAATTCACCCCTCCACTTT
TRBV4-1,NA,NA,TRBJ1-2,CASSQALWGADYGYTF,TGCGCCAGCAGCCAAGCTCTTTGGGGAGCCGACTATGGCTACACCTTC
TRBV7-4,TRBD2,once,TRBJ2-3,CASSPTPGSGRQRTDTQYF,TGTGCCAGCAGCCCTACCCCGGGTAGCGGGAGACAACGCACAGATACGCAGTATTTT
TRBV2,TRBD1,many,TRBJ2-1,CASRPDRGLPNEQFF,TGTGCCAGCAGACCCGACAGGGGCTTACCCAATGAGCAGTTCTTC
TRBV10-3,TRBD1,few,TRBJ1-2,CAISESEGQGVYGYTF,TGTGCCATCAGTGAGTCGGAGGGACAGGGGGTGTATGGCTACACCTTC
TRBV28,NA,NA,TRBJ2-7,CASSSGGQPYEQYF,TGTGCCAGCAGTTCCGGAGGGCAGCCCTACGAGCAGTACTTC